Listed below are T cell receptor beta chains from one sample, sequenced in a study of blood T cells in healthy people across ages. TCRdb itself ran the 5' RACE reads through MiXCR, one entry per CDR3 protein. The sample records roughly 800,000 distinct CDR3 sequences, 55% to 75% being singletons. The sample was blood. All receptors come from a man aged 25-40 years in good health. Both conserved end residues are part of each CDR3. The D gene is left open where the match is weak. Size values are once, few and many counts, or a class for expanded clones, and some rows have none.

v_gene	d_gene	abundance	j_gene	CDR3aa	CDR3nt
TRBV20-1	NA	NA	TRBJ2-6	CSARSRAGGANVLTF	TGCAGTGCTAGATCGAGGGCAGGTGGGGCCAACGTCCTGACTTTC
TRBV7-2	NA	NA	TRBJ2-5	CASSFYGREETQYF	TGTGCCAGCAGCTTTTACGGGAGAGAGGAGACCCAGTACTTC
TRBV12-3/TRBV12-4	NA	NA	TRBJ1-1	CASRKTGNTEAFF	TGTGCCAGCAGAAAGACAGGGAACACTGAAGCTTTCTTT
TRBV6-6	TRBD1	NA	TRBJ1-5	CASFQGGGQPQHF	TGTGCCAGCTTTCAAGGGGGCGGTCAGCCCCAGCATTTT
TRBV29-1	NA	many	TRBJ1-1	CSVQGQAYTEAFF	TGCAGCGTTCAGGGGCAGGCCTACACTGAAGCTTTCTTT
TRBV7-2	NA	NA	TRBJ2-5	CASSLGISGLQETQYF	TGTGCCAGCAGCTTAGGTATTTCGGGTCTACAAGAGACCCAGTACTTC
TRBV7-2	TRBD2	NA	TRBJ2-7	CASSLGPPTAGVMGEQYF	TGTGCCAGCAGCTTAGGCCCCCCGACAGCGGGAGTTATGGGCGAGCAGTACTTC
TRBV10-3	TRBD2	NA	TRBJ2-1	CAISPPQAGGNEQFF	TGTGCCATCAGCCCCCCCCAAGCGGGGGGAAATGAGCAGTTCTTC
TRBV27	NA	NA	TRBJ2-5	CASTGGGWQYF	TGTGCCAGCACAGGGGGAGGATGGCAGTACTTC
TRBV7-2	NA	NA	TRBJ2-5	CASSTRHRGGAYQETQYF	TGTGCCAGCAGCACCCGTCACAGAGGGGGGGCGTACCAAGAGACCCAGTACTTC
TRBV7-2	TRBD2	NA	TRBJ2-7	CASSLQAGESDEQYF	TGTGCCAGCAGCTTGCAAGCGGGAGAAAGCGACGAGCAGTACTTC
TRBV29-1	NA	NA	TRBJ2-3	CSVARLGVDTDTQYF	TGCAGCGTTGCGCGGTTGGGGGTGGACACAGATACGCAGTATTTT
TRBV12-3/TRBV12-4	NA	NA	TRBJ2-7	CASSLALGGFNEQYF	TGTGCCAGCAGTTTAGCGCTTGGGGGTTTTAACGAGCAGTACTTC
TRBV2	NA	NA	TRBJ2-2	CASGKTAYTGELFF	TGTGCCAGCGGGAAGACAGCCTACACCGGGGAGCTGTTTTTT
TRBV5-5	NA	NA	TRBJ2-2	CASSFSPETGRQLELFF	TGTGCCAGCAGCTTCTCGCCCGAGACAGGACGACAATTGGAGCTGTTTTTT
TRBV7-9	NA	NA	TRBJ1-2	CASSVGWQGYGYTF	TGTGCCAGCAGCGTAGGCTGGCAGGGCTATGGCTACACCTTC
TRBV7-2	NA	NA	TRBJ2-5	CASSLVSVRGGETQYF	TGTGCCAGCAGCTTAGTCTCGGTCCGGGGTGGAGAGACCCAGTACTTC
TRBV7-2	NA	few	TRBJ2-7	CASSLFGSGEQYF	TGTGCCAGCAGCTTATTTGGTAGCGGCGAGCAGTACTTC
TRBV12-3/TRBV12-4	TRBD2	few	TRBJ2-1	CASRGLAGPSYNEQFF	TGTGCCAGCCGGGGACTAGCGGGGCCTTCCTACAATGAGCAGTTCTTC
TRBV12-3/TRBV12-4	NA	NA	TRBJ1-1	CASSVSGRATEAFF	TGTGCCAGCAGTGTCTCAGGGAGAGCCACTGAAGCTTTCTTT
TRBV4-1	NA	few	TRBJ2-5	CASSQPHGVKETQYF	TGCGCCAGCAGCCAACCCCACGGCGTAAAAGAGACCCAGTACTTC
TRBV20-1	NA	NA	TRBJ1-2	CSARAEEGRGYTF	TGCAGTGCTAGAGCCGAGGAGGGCCGGGGCTACACCTTC
TRBV2	TRBD2	few	TRBJ2-7	CASRLTTSGPYEQYF	TGTGCCAGCAGGTTGACTACTAGCGGGCCATACGAGCAGTACTTC
TRBV5-1	NA	NA	TRBJ2-3	CASSLEPADTQYF	TGCGCCAGCAGCTTGGAACCGGCGGATACGCAGTATTTT